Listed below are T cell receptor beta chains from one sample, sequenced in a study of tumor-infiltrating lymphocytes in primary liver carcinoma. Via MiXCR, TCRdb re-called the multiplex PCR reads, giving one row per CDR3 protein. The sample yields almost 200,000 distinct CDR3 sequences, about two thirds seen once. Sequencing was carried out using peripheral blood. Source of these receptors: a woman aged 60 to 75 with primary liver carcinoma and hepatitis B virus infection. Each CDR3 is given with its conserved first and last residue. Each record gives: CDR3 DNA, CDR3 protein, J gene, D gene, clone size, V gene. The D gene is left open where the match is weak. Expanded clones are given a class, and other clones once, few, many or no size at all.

TGTGCCAGCAGTTCAGCCCAGGGAGCCAAAAACATTCAGTACTTC,CASSSAQGAKNIQYF,TRBJ2-4,.,many,TRBV6-6
TGTGCCTCGACAGCCGGGGGAAGGCACTCTGGGGCCAACGTCCTGACTTTC,CASTAGGRHSGANVLTF,TRBJ2-6,.,once,TRBV30
TGTGCCACCAGTGATCCGGGACTAGCGGGAGGCCCGCAGCAGTTCTTC,CATSDPGLAGGPQQFF,TRBJ2-1,TRBD2,.,TRBV24-1
TGTGCCAGCAGTAACCTAGCGGGAGCTCGGAGTGAGCAGTTCTTC,CASSNLAGARSEQFF,TRBJ2-1,TRBD2,.,TRBV6-4
TGTGCCACCAACACTCTAGCGGAGTCCTCTGATACGCAGTATTTT,CATNTLAESSDTQYF,TRBJ2-3,TRBD2,.,TRBV12-3/TRBV12-4
TGTGCCAGCAGCCGAAGTTTCTACGAGCAGTACTTC,CASSRSFYEQYF,TRBJ2-7,.,few,TRBV28
TGTGCCAGCAGTCCCCCTAGCGGGAACACCGGGGAGCTGTTTTTT,CASSPPSGNTGELFF,TRBJ2-2,TRBD2,.,TRBV28
TGTGCCAGCACCTACTGGCAAAATTACAAGAACACTGAAGCTTTCTTT,CASTYWQNYKNTEAFF,TRBJ1-1,.,.,TRBV6-1
TGTGCCAGTCGAGCGGGGGGCCCGGGGGGCACCTCTGGAAACACCATATATTTT,CASRAGGPGGTSGNTIYF,TRBJ1-3,.,.,TRBV28
TGTGCCAGTAGCATGACTAGCGGGAGAGACCAAGAGACCCAGTACTTC,CASSMTSGRDQETQYF,TRBJ2-5,TRBD2,.,TRBV19
TGCAGCGTTGAAGACTCAAAGGGATACTCCTACGAGCAGTACTTC,CSVEDSKGYSYEQYF,TRBJ2-7,.,many,TRBV29-1
TGTGCCAGCAGCCGGACGCGGAGTATTGCAGATACGCAGTATTTT,CASSRTRSIADTQYF,TRBJ2-3,.,.,TRBV6-5
TGTACCAGCAGCTCAGGGAGGAAAAAAGAGACCCAGTACTTC,CTSSSGRKKETQYF,TRBJ2-5,.,.,TRBV11-2
TGTGCCAGCCAGGGCGGTAGCGGGAGGGGCTCCTACGAGCAGTACTTC,CASQGGSGRGSYEQYF,TRBJ2-7,TRBD2,.,TRBV28
TGCGCCAGCAGCTTACAACCTCTCGGCGAGCAGTACTTC,CASSLQPLGEQYF,TRBJ2-7,.,.,TRBV5-1
TGTGCCAGCAGCTTAGCCTATACTGGACACCCTTACGAGCAGTACTTC,CASSLAYTGHPYEQYF,TRBJ2-7,.,many,TRBV11-2
TGCGCCAGCAGTGTGGGGGCGGGCTCCACAGTTACGCAGTATTTT,CASSVGAGSTVTQYF,TRBJ2-3,.,once,TRBV10-2
TGCGCCAGCAGCCTTACCGGGACTAGCGGTAATGAGCAGTTCTTC,CASSLTGTSGNEQFF,TRBJ2-1,TRBD2,.,TRBV5-1
TGTGCCAGCACTGAAACTAGGGGTAGCACTGAAGCTTTCTTT,CASTETRGSTEAFF,TRBJ1-1,.,.,TRBV2
TGTGCCAGTAGTTTAGCGGACGAACGCTACGAGCAGTCCTTC,CASSLADERYEQSF,TRBJ2-7,.,.,TRBV11-1
TGTGTCAGCAGCCTTCTTTCGGGACCCTCCTACAATGAGCTGTTCTTC,CVSSLLSGPSYNELFF,TRBJ2-1,.,.,TRBV11-2
TGTGCCAGCAACCTCGGGGCACCGGAGGGGTTCCATGGCTACACCTTC,CASNLGAPEGFHGYTF,TRBJ1-2,.,.,TRBV11-2
TGTGCCATCACTCAAGGAAACACCATATATTTT,CAITQGNTIYF,TRBJ1-3,.,.,TRBV14
TGTGCCAGCAACTTAGTTATGGCAGACCCCTACAATGAACAGTTCTTC,CASNLVMADPYNEQFF,TRBJ2-1,.,.,TRBV11-2
TGTGCCAGCAGCTTAGAGGTTAGCGGGAGGTTTGAGCAGCTCTTC,CASSLEVSGRFEQLF,TRBJ2-1,TRBD2,once,TRBV7-8
TGTGCCAACAGTAAAGCGGGAGGGCCATACGAACAGTACTTC,CANSKAGGPYEQYF,TRBJ2-7,TRBD2,.,TRBV6-5
TGCGCCAGCAGACCTAGCGGGAATAATGAGCAGTTCTTC,CASRPSGNNEQFF,TRBJ2-1,TRBD2,.,TRBV5-1
TGTGCCAGCAGCTTCGGAGCAGTGAACACTGAAGCTTTCTTT,CASSFGAVNTEAFF,TRBJ1-1,.,.,TRBV11-3
TGTGCCAGCAGTGATGGGCCTAGTTCTTCCAGTGAGCAGTTCTTC,CASSDGPSSSSEQFF,TRBJ2-1,.,.,TRBV6-1
TGTGCCAGCAGCCCGGATGACACAATCTCTGGAAACACCATATATTTT,CASSPDDTISGNTIYF,TRBJ1-3,.,.,TRBV5-8
TGTGCCAGCAGTTATCTAGCGGGAGGGTCCTACAATGAGCAGTTCTTC,CASSYLAGGSYNEQFF,TRBJ2-1,TRBD2,few,TRBV7-8
TGTGCCAGCAGTCACACGGGACGAACTAATGAAAAACTGTTTTTC,CASSHTGRTNEKLFF,TRBJ1-4,.,.,TRBV12-3/TRBV12-4
TGCAGCGTTGGGACAGAATACTACGAGCAGTACTTC,CSVGTEYYEQYF,TRBJ2-7,.,many,TRBV29-1
TGCAATGTTGTGGGGAACACTGAAGCTTTCTTT,CNVVGNTEAFF,TRBJ1-1,.,.,TRBV29-1
TGCAGCGTTGAAGAGACAGCTAACTATGGCTACACCTTC,CSVEETANYGYTF,TRBJ1-2,.,many,TRBV29-1